The 14 T cell receptor beta chains below were found in one sample sequenced in a study of cytomegalovirus exposure and HLA in healthy donors (TCRdb year 2017). Receptors were amplified or captured by the immunoSEQ multiplex PCR assay. For the multiplex PCR, a mixture combining 60 forward primers for TCR Vbeta segments and 13 reverse primers for TCR Jbeta segments was used. Entries here come from immuneACCESS through TCRdb and include only in-frame sequences with V and J called. Some clones fail to appear in such tables; in the studies checked, an unresolved V gene covers under half of the shortfall, and the cause of the remainder is unknown. For this sample, the table gives fewer than 85,000 clones. Clones ranked in the top ten supply about 5% of the sample. The sequenced sample consisted of PBMCs. The receptors come from a man younger than 40 in good health and CMV-seronegative.

The chain carries TRBV7-2 and TRBJ1-1; D not resolved. The CDR3 length is 14 residues. V dropped 6 bases and J dropped 1 base, with 12 bases sitting between them. Germline V gene lookup returns CDR1 SGHTA and CDR2 FQGNSA. The DNA for the CDR3 is TGTGCCAGCAGTTTTACTCTGAAGAACACTGAAGCTTTCTTT. This translates into CASSFTLKNTEAFF.

This sequence joins TRBV30 and TRBJ2-7, with D perhaps TRBD1 (5 bases). This CDR3 contains 11 residues. Trimming shortened V by 0 bases and J by 5 bases, and 5 bases separated the two germline ends. CDR1 and CDR2 from the germline V gene are GTSNPN and SVGIG (reference sequence). The DNA for the CDR3 is TGTGCCTGGAGTGTAGGGGACGAGCAGTACTTC. This encodes CAWSVGDEQYF.

The CDR3 nucleotides are TGTGCCAGCAGACTGGGGACATTGTCTGATTCACCCCTCCACTTT. Its protein is CASRLGTLSDSPLHF. V is TRBV27 and J is TRBJ1-6; a weak D match, TRBD1 (6 bases). From germline, CDR1 is MNHEY and CDR2 SMNVEV (reference sequence). The CDR3 covers 15 residues. V lost 6 bases and J 8 bases, leaving 17 bases between the germline ends.

The rearrangement uses TRBV10-3 and TRBJ2-6; 9 nucleotides agree with TRBD1. The trim removed 8 bases at V and 4 bases at J, leaving 9 bases unmatched. This CDR3 spans 16 amino acids. CDR1 is ENHRY, CDR2 SYGVKD, per germline. The CDR3: CAIGTGTASGANVLTF. The CDR3 nucleotides read TGTGCCATCGGGACAGGGACGGCGTCCGGGGCCAACGTCCTGACTTTC.

The rearrangement joins TRBV18 to TRBJ2-5; 7 nucleotides match TRBD1. Gene TRBJ2-7 matches the end of the DNA better, so the J call may be wrong. The CDR3 covers 14 residues. CDR1 KGHSH and CDR2 LQKENI come from the germline V gene. The CDR3 region is CASSPGTAPYEQYF. CDR3 bases: TGTGCCAGCTCACCAGGGACAGCCCCCTACGAGCAGTACTTC.

The rearrangement joins TRBV28 to TRBJ1-5; D is uncertain. The CDR3 runs to 15 residues. From germline, CDR1 is MDHEN and CDR2 SYDVKM. V was cut by 4 bases and J by 2 bases, with 12 bases left in between. The CDR3, as DNA: TGTGCCAGCAGTTATGGCGGGTTAGGCAATCAGCCCCAGCATTTT. Amino acid sequence: CASSYGGLGNQPQHF.

The chain couples TRBV20-1 to TRBJ1-2; D ambiguous. V lost 5 bases, J lost 6 bases, and 10 bases lay in between. The CDR3 runs 11 residues. CDR1 is DFQATT, CDR2 SNEGSKA, per germline (reference sequence). CDR3 sequence: CSAFDGNGYTF. The CDR3 DNA is TGCAGTGCTTTCGACGGGAATGGCTACACCTTC.

The chain couples TRBV7-9 to TRBJ2-7, with 8 bases matching TRBD2. Germline V CDR1 and CDR2: SEHNR, FQNEAQ (reference sequence). The CDR3 length is 15 residues. V shed 5 bases and J 5 bases; nucleotides not matched to a gene: 11. The CDR3 DNA follows: TGTGCCAGCAGCCCCCAGCGGGGGCGCAGACACGAGCAGTACTTC. This sequence encodes CASSPQRGRRHEQYF.

Here the CDR3 DNA reads TGTGCCAGCAGTGAATCCAGGGAAGGATATGGCTACACCTTC. It encodes CASSESREGYGYTF. The V call is TRBV2, the J call TRBJ1-2, with D possibly matching TRBD1 (5 bases). Trimming took 2 bases from V and 5 from J, leaving 12 bases between them. Germline V gene data show CDR1 as SNHLY and CDR2 as FYNNEI. There are 14 residues in the CDR3.

The chain combines TRBV5-1 with TRBJ2-7, with 9 bases lining up with TRBD2. CDR1 is SGHRS, CDR2 YFSETQ, per germline. The CDR3 covers 16 residues. J was trimmed by 6 bases and V by 1 base; bases with no gene match: 11. The CDR3 protein is CASSLPLAGDGSEQYF. CDR3 nucleotide sequence: TGCGCCAGCAGCTTGCCGTTAGCGGGAGACGGTAGCGAGCAGTACTTC.

Comments on this clone: Additional DNA sequences in this sample encode the identical CDR3. The chain links TRBV19 to TRBJ1-5, with TRBD1 as a possible D gene (6 bases). This CDR3 spans 16 amino acids. V was cut by 9 bases and J by 2 bases, with 20 bases left in between. CDR1 and CDR2 (germline): LNHDA, SQIVND (reference sequence). For the CDR3, the DNA is TGTGCCAGCAGCCGCTGGGGGGGCGCAGGCAATCAGCCCCAGCATTTT. It encodes CASSRWGGAGNQPQHF.

CDR3 amino acids: CASRPGTAHQPQHF. CDR3 bases: TGTGCCAGCAGGCCTGGGACAGCTCATCAGCCCCAGCATTTT. The J gene is TRBJ1-5, the V gene TRBV6-5; 7 bases align to TRBD1. This CDR3 is 14 amino acids long. V was clipped by 6 bases and J by 5 bases; unmatched bases: 7. Germline CDR1 is MNHEY and CDR2 is SVGAGI.

The chain is built from TRBV6-1 and TRBJ2-2; D may be TRBD2 (6 bases). CDR3 length equals 13 residues. V lost 10 bases, J lost 4 bases, and 13 bases lay in between. Germline V gives CDR1 MNHNS, CDR2 SASEGT. This CDR3 is CAMGGVSTGELFF. DNA for the CDR3: TGTGCCATGGGAGGCGTAAGCACCGGGGAGCTGTTTTTT.

The J gene is TRBJ2-1, the V gene TRBV7-9; 7 positions agree with TRBD1. Per germline, CDR1 SEHNR and CDR2 FQNEAQ (reference sequence). The CDR3 contains 15 residues. V was clipped by 2 bases and J by 0 bases; unmatched bases: 1. The CDR3 loop is CASSLRDSSYNEQFF. The CDR3 DNA is TGTGCCAGCAGCTTAAGGGACAGCTCCTACAATGAGCAGTTCTTC.